The 26 T cell receptor beta chains in this list originate from one sample, sequenced in a study of cytomegalovirus exposure and HLA in healthy donors. Researchers ran the PCR with 60 Vbeta and 13 Jbeta primers. Generated by immunoSEQ multiplex PCR, the TCRdb table keeps only in-frame clones and is missing some. The table shows 200,000 or so clones, with 78% occurring only once. Sequenced: PBMCs. The receptors stem from a woman aged 25 to 39 in good health and CMV-seropositive.

This chain's CDR3 is CASSWLRTGIDEQYF. The CDR3 DNA reads TGTGCCAGCAGCTGGCTTCGGACGGGGATCGACGAGCAGTACTTC. The chain carries TRBV11-2 and TRBJ2-7; D is perhaps TRBD2 (5 bases). Germline assignment: CDR1 SGHAT and CDR2 FQNNGV. Trimming pared 4 bases from V and 5 bases from J, leaving 18 bases between. This CDR3 has 15 residues.

The V gene is TRBV10-2, the J gene TRBJ1-5, with D perhaps TRBD1 (5 bases). This CDR3 has 15 amino acids. The germline V gene encodes CDR1 WSHSY and CDR2 SAAADI. The V end was cut by 0 bases, the J end by 7 bases, with 13 bases between. CDR3 in amino acids: CASSESGLRQQPQHF. The CDR3 DNA sequence: TGCGCCAGCAGTGAGTCGGGACTCCGGCAGCAGCCCCAGCATTTT.

The V and J genes are TRBV5-6 and TRBJ1-5; TRBD1 aligns across 7 bases. The CDR3 extends over 14 amino acids. V lost 2 bases and J lost 4; bases outside the gene matches: 3. The germline V gene encodes CDR1 SGHDT and CDR2 YYEEEE. CDR3 region: CASSFGTVNQPQHF. DNA for the CDR3: TGTGCCAGCAGCTTCGGGACAGTAAATCAGCCCCAGCATTTT.

The chain has TRBV27 and TRBJ1-1; a weak D match, TRBD1 (5 bases). The CDR3 loop spans 11 amino acids. Deletions cut 5 bases from V and 7 bases from J, with 8 bases between. Germline values: CDR1 MNHEY, CDR2 SMNVEV (reference sequence). CDR3 in DNA: TGTGCCAGCAGTACCCAGGGTGAAGCTTTCTTT. It translates to CASSTQGEAFF.

DNA of the CDR3: TGTGCCAGCAGTTTGACAGTTAACACTGAAGCTTTCTTT. Translated, it gives CASSLTVNTEAFF. J is TRBJ1-1 and V is TRBV6-5, with a possible D match to TRBD1 (5 bases). The CDR3 runs 13 residues. The germline V gene has CDR1 MNHEY and CDR2 SVGAGI. V dropped 4 bases and J dropped 2 bases, with 8 bases sitting between them.

The chain employs TRBV7-9 and TRBJ1-4, with D perhaps matching TRBD1 (5 bases). V was pared by 1 base and J by 7 bases, with 13 bases between. The length of the CDR3 is 15 residues. The V gene's germline CDR1 is SEHNR and CDR2 FQNEAQ (reference sequence). The CDR3 coding sequence is TGTGCCAGCAGCTTAGATCCAGGGAATACTGAAAAACTGTTTTTT. Amino acids: CASSLDPGNTEKLFF.

The chain couples TRBV11-3 to TRBJ1-1; 7 nucleotides align to TRBD1. The J segment lost 3 bases and the V segment lost 1 base, leaving 11 bases of the junction unmatched. The CDR3 has 17 amino acids. Germline V gene lookup returns CDR1 SGHNT and CDR2 YENEEA. The CDR3 DNA follows: TGTGCCAGCAGCTTAGGGTTCGGCAGGGGGAAAGACACTGAAGCTTTCTTT. Protein sequence: CASSLGFGRGKDTEAFF. Looking up the rest from reference TRBV11-3 and TRBJ1-1 gives the full variable domain: EAGVVQSPRYKIIEKKQPVAFWCNPISGHNTLYWYLQNLGQGPELLIRYENEEAVDDSQLPKDRFSAERLKGVDSTLKIQPAELGDSAVYLCASSLGFGRGKDTEAFFGQGTRLTVV.

The chain has TRBV2 and TRBJ2-7, with D perhaps TRBD1 (6 bases). CDR3 length: 12 residues. Trimming shortened V by 6 bases and J by 5 bases, and 11 bases separated the two germline ends. Germline values: CDR1 SNHLY, CDR2 FYNNEI. The CDR3 sequence: CASRQGRDEQYF. The CDR3 nucleotides read TGTGCCAGCAGACAGGGACGTGACGAGCAGTACTTC.

The chain employs TRBV19 and TRBJ2-1; TRBD2 matches 7 bases. The CDR3 has 16 residues. The trim removed 4 bases at V and 0 bases at J, leaving 6 bases unmatched. The germline V gene encodes CDR1 LNHDA and CDR2 SQIVND (reference sequence). CDR3 sequence: CASSRTSRSSYNEQFF. For the CDR3, the DNA is TGTGCCAGTAGTAGGACTAGTCGGAGCTCCTACAATGAGCAGTTCTTC.

This clone was seen only once. The chain links TRBV19 to TRBJ1-5; D unclear. The V end lost 2 bases, the J end lost 4 bases, and 9 bases lay between the germline ends. Per the germline V gene, CDR1 is LNHDA and CDR2 is SQIVND (reference sequence). The CDR3 has 14 residues. CDR3 region: CASSITEGNQPQHF. In DNA form, the CDR3 reads TGTGCCAGTAGTATAACGGAGGGAAATCAGCCCCAGCATTTT.

The rearrangement uses TRBV10-3 and TRBJ2-3; TRBD2 matches 9 bases. Unmatched junction bases numbered 8, after V lost 8 bases and J lost 2 bases. Germline CDR1 is ENHRY and CDR2 is SYGVKD. The CDR3 has 15 residues. The DNA for the CDR3 is TGTGCCATCGGTGCGGGGGGGGGACTCACAGATACGCAGTATTTT. The encoded protein is CAIGAGGGLTDTQYF.

The rearrangement joins TRBV10-3 to TRBJ2-5; 9 bases line up with TRBD2. The V segment lost 6 bases and the J segment 2 bases; nucleotides outside the gene matches: 1. The CDR3 spans 13 residues. Germline V gene sequence: CDR1 ENHRY, CDR2 SYGVKD. DNA for the CDR3: TGTGCCATCAGGACTAGCGGTCAAGAGACCCAGTACTTC. Residues: CAIRTSGQETQYF.

The genes are TRBV29-1 and TRBJ1-2; maybe TRBD1 (5 bases). Germline V CDR1 and CDR2: SQVTM, ANQGSEA. This CDR3 comprises 12 residues. The V end was cut by 8 bases, the J end by 6 bases, with 16 bases between. The CDR3: CSSGFRGDGYTF. CDR3 sequence (DNA): TGCAGCTCGGGATTCCGGGGGGATGGCTACACCTTC.

J is TRBJ2-7 and V is TRBV5-6, with a weak D call TRBD1 (5 bases). The CDR3 has 15 residues. V lost 4 bases, J lost 4 bases, and 18 bases lay in between. Germline CDR1 and CDR2: SGHDT and YYEEEE. The CDR3 reads CASSRPGARKYEQYF. CDR3 bases: TGTGCCAGCAGCCGTCCTGGGGCCCGGAAGTACGAGCAGTACTTC.

This chain connects TRBV7-8 to TRBJ2-5; D ambiguous. The J call is uncertain, as TRBJ2-7 better fits the DNA end. The CDR3 length is 15 residues. Germline-derived CDR1 and CDR2 are SGHVS and FQNEAQ. CDR3: CASSLGSDITYEQYF. DNA for the CDR3: TGTGCCAGCAGCTTAGGTAGTGACATCACCTACGAGCAGTACTTC.

The chain uses TRBV2 and TRBJ1-2, with D possibly matching TRBD1 (5 bases). V lost 5 bases, J lost 1 base, and 14 bases lay in between. The germline CDR1 and CDR2 sequences are SNHLY and FYNNEI. This CDR3 contains 15 residues. CDR3 in amino acids: CASSLEGRFNYGYTF. The CDR3 nucleotides are TGTGCCAGCAGTTTAGAGGGGAGGTTTAACTATGGCTACACCTTC.

This clone was counted a few times. The V gene is TRBV7-8, the J gene TRBJ2-3; TRBD1 agrees at 9 bases. Germline lookup yields CDR1 SGHVS and CDR2 FQNEAQ. The CDR3 covers 18 residues. V lost 5 bases to trimming and J lost 0 bases; unmatched junction nucleotides: 12. The CDR3 DNA reads TGTGCCAGCAGCCTCCTAATCCGGGACAGGGTTAGCACAGATACGCAGTATTTT. Amino acid sequence: CASSLLIRDRVSTDTQYF. The whole variable domain, filled in from reference TRBV7-8 and TRBJ2-3, reads GAGVSQSPRYKVAKRGQDVALRCDPISGHVSLFWYQQALGQGPEFLTYFQNEAQLDKSGLPSDRFFAERPEGSVSTLKIQRTQQEDSAVYLCASSLLIRDRVSTDTQYFGPGTRLTVL.

V gene TRBV2 combines with J gene TRBJ1-1, with D maybe TRBD1 (6 bases). Trimming stripped 5 bases from V and 6 bases from J, with 13 bases between. Germline CDR1 is SNHLY and CDR2 is FYNNEI. CDR3 length: 13 amino acids. CDR3 nucleotide sequence: TGTGCCAGCAGTCCTCGCTCAGGGGCTGAAGCTTTCTTT. The encoded protein is CASSPRSGAEAFF.

This chain joins TRBV5-6 and TRBJ2-7; possibly TRBD1 for D (6 bases). Germline V gives CDR1 SGHDT, CDR2 YYEEEE. This CDR3 region has 13 residues. With 4 bases removed from V and 5 bases from J, the gap between germline ends came to 13 bases. This CDR3 reads CASSLTGSHEQYF. CDR3 in DNA: TGTGCCAGCAGCCTTACAGGGTCCCACGAGCAGTACTTC.

The gene calls are TRBV7-2 and TRBJ2-3; 8 positions agree with TRBD1. CDR1 is SGHTA, CDR2 FQGNSA, per germline. CDR3 size: 15 residues. Trimming took 5 bases from V and 6 from J; bases not matched to a gene: 10. CDR3 sequence reads: CASSRDRLAWDTQYF. CDR3 coding DNA: TGTGCCAGCAGCAGGGACAGGTTGGCTTGGGATACGCAGTATTTT. Variable domain in full (rest from reference TRBV7-2 and TRBJ2-3): GAGVSQSPSNKVTEKGKDVELRCDPISGHTALYWYRQSLGQGLEFLIYFQGNSAPDKSGLPSDRFSAERTGGSVSTLTIQRTQQEDSAVYLCASSRDRLAWDTQYFGPGTRLTVL.

The CDR3: CATSLSASGSYEQYF. CDR3 bases: TGTGCCACCTCCCTTTCGGCTAGCGGGTCTTACGAGCAGTACTTC. The chain combines TRBV6-1 with TRBJ2-7; the match to TRBD2 covers 8 bases. Per the germline V gene, CDR1 is MNHNS and CDR2 is SASEGT. The CDR3 extends over 15 amino acids. V trimming: 10 bases; J trimming: 4 bases; junction bases outside the gene matches: 15.

About this clone: Given the absence of the conserved phenylalanine or tryptophan at the CDR3 end, a read error is likely. It is unclear where the CDR3 begins or ends on the DNA, so no DNA is shown, and the CDR3 is as TCRdb lists it. The rearrangement joins TRBV19 to TRBJ2-7; TRBD2 is the table's D call and was not checked against the DNA. CDR1 is LNHDA and CDR2 is SQIVND in the germline V gene (reference sequence). Including both end residues, the CDR3 is 9 amino acids long. The CDR3 reads CASSILNSL.

This clone was seen a single time. The chain employs TRBV2 and TRBJ2-2; 8 bases are shared with TRBD2. V lost 8 bases to trimming and J lost 7 bases; unmatched junction nucleotides: 9. CDR1 and CDR2 (germline): SNHLY, FYNNEI. The CDR3 is 14 residues long. In DNA, the CDR3 is TGTGCCAGCCGAGACGGGAGGGCTAACGGGGAGCTGTTTTTT. It is translated as CASRDGRANGELFF.

The V gene is TRBV1, the J gene TRBJ2-7; the D call in the table, TRBD2, was not verified against the DNA. TRBV1 is designated a pseudogene. CDR3 size: 15 residues. The CDR3 loop reads CTSSQAVRGYYEQYF. CDR3 nucleotides: TGCACCAGCAGCCAAGCGGTTCGGGGATACTACGAGCAGTACTTC.

This clone was detected a few times. The chain has TRBV7-2 and TRBJ2-7; maybe TRBD1 (6 bases). The CDR3 extends over 16 amino acids. Germline CDR1 is SGHTA and CDR2 is FQGNSA. Trimming took off 1 base at V and 2 bases at J, with 15 bases between the two ends. The DNA of the CDR3 is TGTGCCAGCAGCTTAGAGGGCAGGGGCCTCCCCTACGAGCAGTACTTC. It encodes CASSLEGRGLPYEQYF.

This clone was counted once. The rearrangement uses TRBV19 and TRBJ2-1; 9 bases fit TRBD2. There are 16 residues in the CDR3. The trim removed 4 bases at V and 3 bases at J, leaving 7 bases unmatched. Per the germline V gene, CDR1 is LNHDA and CDR2 is SQIVND (reference sequence). CDR3 loop: CASSRASGAFYNEQFF. The CDR3 nucleotides are TGTGCCAGTAGTAGGGCTAGCGGGGCTTTCTACAATGAGCAGTTCTTC.